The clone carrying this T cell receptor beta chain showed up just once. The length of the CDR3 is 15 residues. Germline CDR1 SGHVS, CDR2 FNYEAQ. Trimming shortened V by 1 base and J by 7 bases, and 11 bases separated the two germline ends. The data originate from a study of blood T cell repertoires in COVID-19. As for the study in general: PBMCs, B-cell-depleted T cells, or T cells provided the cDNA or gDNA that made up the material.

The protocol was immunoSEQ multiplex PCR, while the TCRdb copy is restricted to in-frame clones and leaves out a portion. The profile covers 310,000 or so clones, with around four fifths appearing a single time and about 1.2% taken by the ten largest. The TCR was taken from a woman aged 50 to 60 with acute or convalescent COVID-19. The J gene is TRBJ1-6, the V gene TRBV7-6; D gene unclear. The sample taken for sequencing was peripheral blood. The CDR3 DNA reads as TGTGCCAGCAGCTTAGGACGGCAGGCAAATTCACCCCTCCACTTT. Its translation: CASSLGRQANSPLHF.